This T cell receptor beta chain was sequenced for a study of post-analysis software for immune sequencing data. The CDR3 has 11 amino acids. As regards this clonotype: Its specificity is not known. The germline gene is not matched at one end of the junction; a read error may be the cause.

Prepared libraries of TCR beta cDNA carried unique molecular identifiers. Using its own MiXCR run on the PCR reads, TCRdb lists one record per CDR3 protein. Of hundreds of thousands of distinct CDR3 sequences detected, around 40% appear once; the ten largest clones hold 1.5% to 2%. Study-wide results and caveats: Normalized Chao1 diversity was significantly reduced in patients versus controls. Four to six TRBV segments appeared more often in patients than in controls, and TRBV5-6, TRBV5-1 and TRBV20-1 were among these. F measure grouped same-batch samples tightly together.

The chain joins TRBV12-3 or TRBV12-4 to TRBJ2-7; D is undetermined. This sequence was found in a girl between 10 and 17 years old with multiple sclerosis. Sequencing input: blood. The CDR3 sequence: CASSRLYGQYF. Here the CDR3 DNA reads TGTGCCAGTAGCCGATTGTACGGGCAGTACTTC.